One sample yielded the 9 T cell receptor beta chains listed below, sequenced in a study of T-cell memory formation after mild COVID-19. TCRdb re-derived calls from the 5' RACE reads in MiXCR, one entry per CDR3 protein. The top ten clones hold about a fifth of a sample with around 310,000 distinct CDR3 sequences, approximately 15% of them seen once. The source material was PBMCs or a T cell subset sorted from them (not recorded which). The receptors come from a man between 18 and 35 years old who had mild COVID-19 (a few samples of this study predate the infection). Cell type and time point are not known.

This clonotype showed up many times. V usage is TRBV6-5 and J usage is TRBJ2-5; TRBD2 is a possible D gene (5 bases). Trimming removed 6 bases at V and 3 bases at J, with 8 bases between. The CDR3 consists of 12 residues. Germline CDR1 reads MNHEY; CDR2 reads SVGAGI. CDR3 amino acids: CASRVGEETQYF. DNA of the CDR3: TGTGCCAGCAGGGTGGGAGAAGAGACCCAGTACTTC.

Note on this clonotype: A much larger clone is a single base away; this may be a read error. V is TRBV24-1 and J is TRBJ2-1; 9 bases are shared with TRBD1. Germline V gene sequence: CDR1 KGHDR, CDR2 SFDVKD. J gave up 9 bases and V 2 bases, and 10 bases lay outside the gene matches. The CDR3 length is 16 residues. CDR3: CATSDSGTGTHTEQFF. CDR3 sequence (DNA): TGTGCCACCAGTGATTCCGGGACAGGGACGCACACTGAGCAGTTCTTC.

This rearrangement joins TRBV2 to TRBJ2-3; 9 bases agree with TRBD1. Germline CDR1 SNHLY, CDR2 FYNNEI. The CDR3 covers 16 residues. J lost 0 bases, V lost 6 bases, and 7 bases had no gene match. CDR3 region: CASRGDRETSTDTQYF. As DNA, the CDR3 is TGTGCCAGCAGGGGGGACAGGGAAACTAGCACAGATACGCAGTATTTT. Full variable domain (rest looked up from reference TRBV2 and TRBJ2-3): EPEVTQTPSHQVTQMGQEVILRCVPISNHLYFYWYRQILGQKVEFLVSFYNNEISEKSEIFDDQFSVERPDGSNFTLKIRSTKLEDSAMYFCASRGDRETSTDTQYFGPGTRLTVL.

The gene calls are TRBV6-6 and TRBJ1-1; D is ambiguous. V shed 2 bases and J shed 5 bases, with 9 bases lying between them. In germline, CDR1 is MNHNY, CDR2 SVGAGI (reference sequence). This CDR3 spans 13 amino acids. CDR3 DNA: TGTGCCAGCAGTTACGGATGGGAGACTGAAGCTTTCTTT. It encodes CASSYGWETEAFF.

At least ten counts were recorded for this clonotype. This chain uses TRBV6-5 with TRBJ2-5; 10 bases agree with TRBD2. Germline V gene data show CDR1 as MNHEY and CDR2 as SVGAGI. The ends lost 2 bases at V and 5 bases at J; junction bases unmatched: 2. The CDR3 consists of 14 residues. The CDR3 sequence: CASSYSGGGETQYF. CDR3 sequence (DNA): TGTGCCAGCAGTTACAGCGGGGGGGGGGAGACCCAGTACTTC.

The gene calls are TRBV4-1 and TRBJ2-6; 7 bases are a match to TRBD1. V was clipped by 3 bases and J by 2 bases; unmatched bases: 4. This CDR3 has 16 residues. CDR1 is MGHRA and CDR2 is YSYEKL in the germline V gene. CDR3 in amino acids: CASSHDQGAGANVLTF. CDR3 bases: TGCGCCAGCAGCCATGACCAGGGGGCTGGGGCCAACGTCCTGACTTTC.

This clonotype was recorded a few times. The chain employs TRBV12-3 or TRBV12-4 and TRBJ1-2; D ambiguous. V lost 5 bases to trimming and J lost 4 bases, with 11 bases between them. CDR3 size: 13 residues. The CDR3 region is CASSPPGLYGYTF. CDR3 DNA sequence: TGTGCCAGCAGTCCCCCGGGCCTCTATGGCTACACCTTC.

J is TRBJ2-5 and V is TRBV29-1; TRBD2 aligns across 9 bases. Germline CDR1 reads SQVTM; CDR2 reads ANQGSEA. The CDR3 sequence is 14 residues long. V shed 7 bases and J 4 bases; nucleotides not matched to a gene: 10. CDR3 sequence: CSGNSGGYLETQYF. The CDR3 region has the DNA TGCAGCGGAAATAGCGGGGGATACCTAGAGACCCAGTACTTC. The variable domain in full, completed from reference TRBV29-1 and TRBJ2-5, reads SAVISQKPSRDICQRGTSLTIQCQVDSQVTMMFWYRQQPGQSLTLIATANQGSEATYESGFVIDKFPISRPNLTFSTLTVSNMSPEDSSIYLCSGNSGGYLETQYFGPGTRLLVL.

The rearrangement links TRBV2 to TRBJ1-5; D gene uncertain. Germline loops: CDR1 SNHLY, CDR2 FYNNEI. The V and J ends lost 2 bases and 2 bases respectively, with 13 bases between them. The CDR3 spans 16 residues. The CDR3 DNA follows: TGTGCCAGCAGTGAAATTGAATGGGAGGGCAATCAGCCCCAGCATTTT. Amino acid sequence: CASSEIEWEGNQPQHF.